This TCR beta chain came from a study of T cells after yellow fever vaccination. The germline V gene encodes CDR1 KGHSH and CDR2 LQKENI. The CDR3 runs to 13 residues. V lost 2 bases, J lost 1 base, and 5 bases lay in between. The 5'RACE template-switching step produced TCR cDNA and added a universal primer site and UMIs. Each CDR3 protein is one row after TCRdb ran MiXCR on the 5' RACE reads. The sample holds 200,000 to 300,000 distinct CDR3 sequences; over 6.5% are singletons and the top ten take about 0.95%. Notes on this clonotype: What it binds is not known.

Study-wide points: Reappearance after the booster was observed for most primary-vaccination clones (about 96% CD4, more than 70% CD8). Weaker in magnitude, the secondary response showed a faster peak on day 5 versus 15. Abundant contaminating clonotypes from the bulk population could appear in FACS-sorted repertoires.

The chain employs TRBV18 and TRBJ2-5; the D is unclear. The clonotype was recovered from a man aged 30 to 45 who received the YFV17D yellow fever vaccine. Sample: CD4+ T cells sorted from PBMCs, taken on the day of the yellow fever booster vaccination. The DNA for the CDR3 is TGTGCCAGCTCACCAATCCTCCAAGAGACCCAGTACTTC. Translated: CASSPILQETQYF.